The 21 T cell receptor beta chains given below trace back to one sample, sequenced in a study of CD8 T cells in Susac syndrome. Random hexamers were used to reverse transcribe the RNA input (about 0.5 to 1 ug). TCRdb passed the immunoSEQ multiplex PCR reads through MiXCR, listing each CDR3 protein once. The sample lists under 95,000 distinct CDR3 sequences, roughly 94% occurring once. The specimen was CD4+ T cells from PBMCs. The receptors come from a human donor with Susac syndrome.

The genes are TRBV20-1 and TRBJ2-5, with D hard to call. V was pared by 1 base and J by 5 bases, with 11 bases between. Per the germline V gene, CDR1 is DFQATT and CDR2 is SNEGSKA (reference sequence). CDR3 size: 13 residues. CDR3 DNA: TGCAGTGCTAGAGCCCAGGAGTTGGAGACCCAGTACTTC. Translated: CSARAQELETQYF.

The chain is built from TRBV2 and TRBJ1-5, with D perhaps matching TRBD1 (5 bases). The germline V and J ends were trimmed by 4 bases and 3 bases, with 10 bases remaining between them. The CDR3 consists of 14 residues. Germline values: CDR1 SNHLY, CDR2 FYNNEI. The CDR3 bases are TGTGCCAGCAGTGCCCGGGGCTACAATCAGCCCCAGCATTTT. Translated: CASSARGYNQPQHF.

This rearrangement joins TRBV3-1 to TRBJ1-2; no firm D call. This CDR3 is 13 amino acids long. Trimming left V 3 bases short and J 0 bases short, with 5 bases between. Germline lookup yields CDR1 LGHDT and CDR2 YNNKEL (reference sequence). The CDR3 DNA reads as TGTGCCAGCAGCCAGTCAGCTAACTATGGCTACACCTTC. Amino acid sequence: CASSQSANYGYTF.

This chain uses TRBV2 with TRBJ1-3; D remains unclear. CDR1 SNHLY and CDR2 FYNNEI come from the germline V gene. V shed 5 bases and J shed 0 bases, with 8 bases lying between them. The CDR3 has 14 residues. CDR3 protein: CASSRVGSGNTIYF. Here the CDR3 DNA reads TGTGCCAGCAGTAGGGTGGGCTCTGGAAACACCATATATTTT.

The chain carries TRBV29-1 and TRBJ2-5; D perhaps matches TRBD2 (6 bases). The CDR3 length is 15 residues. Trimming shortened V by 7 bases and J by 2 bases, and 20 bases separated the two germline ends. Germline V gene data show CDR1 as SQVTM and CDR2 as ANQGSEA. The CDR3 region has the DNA TGCAGCGCCGTGGGGGGACTGGGTCTTCAAGAGACCCAGTACTTC. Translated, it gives CSAVGGLGLQETQYF.

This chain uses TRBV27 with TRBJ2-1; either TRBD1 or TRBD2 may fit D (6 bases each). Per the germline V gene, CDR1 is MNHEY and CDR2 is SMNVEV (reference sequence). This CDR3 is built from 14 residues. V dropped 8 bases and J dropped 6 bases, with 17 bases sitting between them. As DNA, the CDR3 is TGTGCCAGCCGAGGAGGGGGGATTGGCAATGAGCAGTTCTTC. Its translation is CASRGGGIGNEQFF.

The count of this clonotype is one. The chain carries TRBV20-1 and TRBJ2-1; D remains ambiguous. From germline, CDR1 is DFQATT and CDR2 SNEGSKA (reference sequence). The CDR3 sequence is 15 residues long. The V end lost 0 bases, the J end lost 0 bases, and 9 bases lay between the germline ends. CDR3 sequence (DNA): TGCAGTGCTAGAGATCGACTCAGCTCCTACAATGAGCAGTTCTTC. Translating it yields CSARDRLSSYNEQFF.

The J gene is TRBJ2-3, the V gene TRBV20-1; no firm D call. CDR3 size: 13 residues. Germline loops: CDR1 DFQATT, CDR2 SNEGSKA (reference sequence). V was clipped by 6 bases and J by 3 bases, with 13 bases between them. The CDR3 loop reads CSAPSLFTDTQYF. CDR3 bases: TGCAGTGCCCCCTCGCTCTTTACAGATACGCAGTATTTT.

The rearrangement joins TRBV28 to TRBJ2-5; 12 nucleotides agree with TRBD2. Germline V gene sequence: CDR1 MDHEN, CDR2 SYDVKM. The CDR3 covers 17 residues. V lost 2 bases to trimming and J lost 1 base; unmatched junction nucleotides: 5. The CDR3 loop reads CASSLTLAGGAQETQYF. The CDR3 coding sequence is TGTGCCAGCAGTTTAACCCTAGCGGGGGGGGCCCAAGAGACCCAGTACTTC.

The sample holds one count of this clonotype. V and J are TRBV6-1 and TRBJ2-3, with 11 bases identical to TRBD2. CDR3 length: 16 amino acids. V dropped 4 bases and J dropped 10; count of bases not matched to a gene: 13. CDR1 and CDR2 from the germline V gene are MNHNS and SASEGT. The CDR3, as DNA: TGTGCCAGCAGTGCCGTTAGCGGGGGGGACACGCTGGCGCAGTATTTT. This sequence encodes CASSAVSGGDTLAQYF.

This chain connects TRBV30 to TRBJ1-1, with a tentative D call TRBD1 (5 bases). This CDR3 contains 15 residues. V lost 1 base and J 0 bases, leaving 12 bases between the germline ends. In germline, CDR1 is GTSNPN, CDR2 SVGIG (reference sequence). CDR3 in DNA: TGTGCCTGGAGTGGCCCCGGGACGGTGAACACTGAAGCTTTCTTT. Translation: CAWSGPGTVNTEAFF.

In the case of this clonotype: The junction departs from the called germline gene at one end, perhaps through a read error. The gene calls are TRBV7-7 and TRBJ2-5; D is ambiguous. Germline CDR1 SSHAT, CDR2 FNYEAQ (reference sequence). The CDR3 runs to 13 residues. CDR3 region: CASSWRTLETQYF. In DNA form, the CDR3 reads TGTGCTAGCAGCTGGCGGACCCTAGAGACCCAGTACTTC.

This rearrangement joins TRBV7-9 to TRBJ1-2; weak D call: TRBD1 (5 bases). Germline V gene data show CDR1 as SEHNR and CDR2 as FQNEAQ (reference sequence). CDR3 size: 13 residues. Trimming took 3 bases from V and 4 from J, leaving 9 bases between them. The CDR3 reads CASSLGRAYGYTF. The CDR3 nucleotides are TGTGCCAGCAGCTTGGGCAGGGCCTATGGCTACACCTTC.

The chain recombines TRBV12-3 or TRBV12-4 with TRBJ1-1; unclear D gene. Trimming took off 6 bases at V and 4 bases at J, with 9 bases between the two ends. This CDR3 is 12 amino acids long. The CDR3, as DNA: TGTGCCAGCAGCTTTGGAATCACTGAAGCTTTCTTT. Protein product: CASSFGITEAFF.

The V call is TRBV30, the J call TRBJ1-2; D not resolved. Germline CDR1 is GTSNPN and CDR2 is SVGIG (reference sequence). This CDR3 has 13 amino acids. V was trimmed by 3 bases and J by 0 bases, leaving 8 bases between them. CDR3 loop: CAWRLQANYGYTF. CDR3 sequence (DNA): TGTGCCTGGAGACTCCAGGCTAACTATGGCTACACCTTC.

DNA of the CDR3: TGCAGCGTTGATGAGGCTGGAGCCCAAGAGACCCAGTACTTC. It codes for CSVDEAGAQETQYF. The chain links TRBV29-1 to TRBJ2-5; D not resolved. This CDR3 contains 14 residues. Germline V gives CDR1 SQVTM, CDR2 ANQGSEA. The V end lost 3 bases, the J end lost 1 base, and 12 bases lay between the germline ends. Based on the CDR3 plus reference TRBV29-1 and TRBJ2-5, the full variable domain is SAVISQKPSRDICQRGTSLTIQCQVDSQVTMMFWYRQQPGQSLTLIATANQGSEATYESGFVIDKFPISRPNLTFSTLTVSNMSPEDSSIYLCSVDEAGAQETQYFGPGTRLLVL.

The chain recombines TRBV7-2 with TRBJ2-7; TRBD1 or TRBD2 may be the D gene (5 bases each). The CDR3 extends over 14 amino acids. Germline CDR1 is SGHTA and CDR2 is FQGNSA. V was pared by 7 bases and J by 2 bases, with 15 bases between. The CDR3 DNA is TGTGCCAGCACACCGGGACCTGAAGCCTACGAGCAGTACTTC. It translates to CASTPGPEAYEQYF.

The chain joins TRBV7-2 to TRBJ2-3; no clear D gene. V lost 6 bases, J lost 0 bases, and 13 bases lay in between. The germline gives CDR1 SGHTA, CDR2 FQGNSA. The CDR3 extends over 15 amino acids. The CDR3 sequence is CASSVGRPSTDTQYF. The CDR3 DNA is TGTGCCAGCAGTGTCGGCCGGCCCAGCACAGATACGCAGTATTTT.

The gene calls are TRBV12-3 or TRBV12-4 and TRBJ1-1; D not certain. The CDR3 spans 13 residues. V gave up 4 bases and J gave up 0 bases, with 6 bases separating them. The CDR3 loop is CASSWELNTEAFF. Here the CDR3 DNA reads TGTGCCAGCAGTTGGGAATTGAACACTGAAGCTTTCTTT.

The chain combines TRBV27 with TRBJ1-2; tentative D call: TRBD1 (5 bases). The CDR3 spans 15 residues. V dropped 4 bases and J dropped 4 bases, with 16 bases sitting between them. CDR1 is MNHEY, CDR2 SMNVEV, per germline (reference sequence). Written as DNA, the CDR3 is TGTGCCAGCAGTTCCCGGGGGGTCTCGGTCTATGGCTACACCTTC. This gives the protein CASSSRGVSVYGYTF.

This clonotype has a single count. The CDR3 is CASSPDRGSYTF. The CDR3 DNA reads as TGTGCCAGCAGCCCCGACAGGGGGAGCTACACCTTC. The V call is TRBV7-9, the J call TRBJ1-2; 9 nucleotides align to TRBD1. This CDR3 comprises 12 residues. Germline V gives CDR1 SEHNR, CDR2 FQNEAQ (reference sequence). With V trimmed by 5 bases and J by 9 bases, 4 bases remained unmatched.